Included here is one TCR beta chain sequence, with context. Antigen specificity is unknown. Random hexamers primed reverse transcription of roughly 0.5 to 1 ug RNA. The TCR beta CDR3 was amplified by immunoSEQ multiplex PCR across 54 Vbeta, 13 Jbeta. TCRdb analysed the immunoSEQ multiplex PCR reads with MiXCR anew, one entry per CDR3 protein. The table includes some 180,000 distinct CDR3 sequences, about 91% detected once. Bulk CD8+ and CD4+ cells came from magnetic negative isolation; CD8+ TEMRA by FACS. This sample is part of a study of CD8 T cells in Susac syndrome. Study information: Intravenous immunoglobulin alone or corticosteroids were being given to patients with Susac syndrome at blood draw, unless they were therapy-naive.

Study conclusions and caveats: The Susac syndrome CD4+ T cell repertoires displayed no clonal expansion.

The germline V gene encodes CDR1 LGHDT and CDR2 YNNKEL (reference sequence). V lost 0 bases and J 5 bases, leaving 14 bases between the germline ends. The CDR3 sequence is 16 residues long. Sequencing was carried out using CD4+ T cells from PBMCs. The chain combines TRBV3-1 with TRBJ2-1, with D maybe TRBD1 (5 bases). This sequence was found in a human donor with Susac syndrome. CDR3: CASSQDGAGINNEQFF. The CDR3 DNA reads TGTGCCAGCAGCCAAGATGGCGCAGGGATAAACAATGAGCAGTTCTTC.